The T cell receptor beta chain described here comes from a study of response to subunit inactivated influenza vaccine. Study outcomes and limitations: Each seasonal flu vaccination may recruit only limited new T cells, authors suggested.

TCRdb ran MiXCR on the RT-PCR reads and lists one entry per CDR3 protein. The sample carries just over 300,000 distinct CDR3 sequences, 22% recorded once. Remarks on this clonotype: Its cognate antigen is unknown.

Sample: PBMCs from blood, taken around 22 months after vaccination. The origin of this receptor is a man aged 45 to 75 who received an inactivated influenza vaccine.

CDR3 DNA sequence: TGTGCCAGCAGCTTAGATCTATTAGGGGTTGAGCAGTACTTC. Its translation is CASSLDLLGVEQYF. The chain couples TRBV7-2 to TRBJ2-7, with D maybe TRBD1 (5 bases). Germline V gene data show CDR1 as SGHTA and CDR2 as FQGNSA. The length of the CDR3 is 14 residues. The V end was cut by 1 base, the J end by 7 bases, with 14 bases between.